This entry concerns a single TCR beta chain. This sample stems from a study of blood T cell repertoires in COVID-19. Whole-study context: PBMCs, B-cell-depleted T cells, or T cells provided the cDNA or gDNA that made up the material.

Those enrolled in Seattle joined during active infection and were followed longitudinally afterward. Sequenced by immunoSEQ multiplex PCR; TCRdb stores in-frame clones only, minus some. The profile shows roughly 240,000 clones, more than 70% of them singletons. J was trimmed by 6 bases and V by 3 bases; bases with no gene match: 3. Germline CDR1 is SEHNR and CDR2 is FQNEAQ (reference sequence). This CDR3 has 14 amino acids. The chain is built from TRBV7-9 and TRBJ1-5; TRBD1 agrees at 9 bases. The origin of this receptor is a woman over 75 with COVID-19, enrolled during active disease. Sample: peripheral blood. The CDR3 sequence: CASSFTGGGQPQHF. CDR3 bases: TGTGCCAGCAGCTTTACAGGGGGCGGTCAGCCCCAGCATTTT. The full variable domain, its missing parts supplied by reference TRBV7-9 and TRBJ1-5, is DTGVSQNPRHKITKRGQNVTFRCDPISEHNRLYWYRQTLGQGPEFLTYFQNEAQLEKSRLLSDRFSAERPKGSFSTLEIQRTEQGDSAMYLCASSFTGGGQPQHFGDGTRLSIL.